This is a list of T cell receptor beta chains from one sample in a study of high-grade serous ovarian cancer treatment subgroups. Sequencing was performed with immunoSEQ multiplex PCR; in TCRdb, only in-frame clones are kept and a portion is missing. Altogether fewer than 35,000 clones are present, about 81% being singletons, with the ten largest covering 2.1%. Sequenced sample: tumor tissue. The receptors stem from a human donor with high-grade serous ovarian cancer. The CDR3 runs from the conserved cysteine through the conserved F or W. The order of the fields is clone size, V gene, J gene, CDR3 protein. A clone size is listed for some rows: how often the clone was seen (once, few, many), or a class if it is expanded.

>-|TRBV6-6|TRBJ2-1
CASKAPVGFGNEQFF
>-|TRBV18|TRBJ2-4
CASSPPMGANIQYF
>-|TRBV29-1|TRBJ2-3
CSVVSGVSTDTQYF
>-|TRBV5-4|TRBJ2-3
CASSWGDTQYF
>few|TRBV6-1|TRBJ1-2
CASGYQGSGYGYTF
>few|TRBV30|TRBJ1-1
CAWSRMRNQGTEAFF
>-|TRBV7-9|TRBJ2-6
CASSRRGTSGANVLTF
>-|TRBV7-3|TRBJ2-6
CATGRDRGRVLTF
>-|TRBV4-1|TRBJ2-5
CASSPPSGGEETQYF
>-|TRBV6-4|TRBJ1-5
CASRSLPGGYSNQPQHF
>-|TRBV28|TRBJ1-2
CASSSRDRPQAMGVRYGYTF
>-|TRBV5-5|TRBJ1-5
CASSSGTLNQPQHF
>-|TRBV5-8|TRBJ2-4
CASSWDYRNIQYF
>-|TRBV6-1|TRBJ1-4
CASSESATNEKLFF
>-|TRBV28|TRBJ2-6
CASSLAGAPISGANVLTF
>-|TRBV5-1|TRBJ2-5
CASSWGETQYF
>-|TRBV6-1|TRBJ2-3
CASSEDRGPDTQYF
>-|TRBV19|TRBJ2-1
CASSIQDNEQFF
>-|TRBV27|TRBJ2-7
CASSPGLAFEQYF
>-|TRBV21-1|TRBJ2-7
CASNIPSAAGLPGRCEQYF
>-|TRBV5-4|TRBJ1-1
CASSSQGGLMNTEAFF
>few|TRBV19|TRBJ1-4
CASSIGQGWEKLFF
>-|TRBV7-9|TRBJ2-5
CASSLSRRHRGGGETQYF
>-|TRBV6-5|TRBJ2-7
CASSYSAGRSSYEQYF
>-|TRBV5-5|TRBJ2-7
CASSFLVEEQYF
>-|TRBV9|TRBJ2-3
CASSATRAGERDTQYF
>-|TRBV18|TRBJ1-1
CASSARQGNTEAFF
>few|TRBV7-9|TRBJ1-3
CASSFGGNTIYF
>-|TRBV9|TRBJ2-1
CASSVEAAGIGNEQFF
>-|TRBV15|TRBJ2-3
CATSRDAVDTQYF
>-|TRBV11-2|TRBJ1-1
CASSGGRNTEAFF
>-|TRBV4-1|TRBJ1-3
CASSQTGTYGNTIYF
>-|TRBV7-8|TRBJ2-6
CASSLGQGALGANVLTF
>-|TRBV5-1|TRBJ2-5
CASSLQIQETQYF
>-|TRBV21-1|TRBJ2-2
CASIRAGEKTGELFF
>-|TRBV28|TRBJ1-5
CASRSTRDSSKSGLNQPQHF
>-|TRBV2|TRBJ2-5
CASSGVRQETQYF
>-|TRBV13|TRBJ2-1
CASSLEVGREAYNEQFF
>once|TRBV21-1|TRBJ2-7
CASSNSGRAREQYF
>-|TRBV5-1|TRBJ1-4
CASSLNNNEKLFF
>-|TRBV5-1|TRBJ1-4
CASRQNPGQPNEKLFF
>-|TRBV11-2|TRBJ2-4
CASTSRMGDIQYF
>-|TRBV5-1|TRBJ2-7
CASSDLTSGRNEQYF
>once|TRBV10-3|TRBJ2-1
CAISVNNEQFF
>-|TRBV5-1|TRBJ1-3
CASSLDRAGNTIYF
>-|TRBV28|TRBJ2-5
CASSSLTGVPETQYF
>-|TRBV10-1|TRBJ2-3
CASKLGDTDTQYF